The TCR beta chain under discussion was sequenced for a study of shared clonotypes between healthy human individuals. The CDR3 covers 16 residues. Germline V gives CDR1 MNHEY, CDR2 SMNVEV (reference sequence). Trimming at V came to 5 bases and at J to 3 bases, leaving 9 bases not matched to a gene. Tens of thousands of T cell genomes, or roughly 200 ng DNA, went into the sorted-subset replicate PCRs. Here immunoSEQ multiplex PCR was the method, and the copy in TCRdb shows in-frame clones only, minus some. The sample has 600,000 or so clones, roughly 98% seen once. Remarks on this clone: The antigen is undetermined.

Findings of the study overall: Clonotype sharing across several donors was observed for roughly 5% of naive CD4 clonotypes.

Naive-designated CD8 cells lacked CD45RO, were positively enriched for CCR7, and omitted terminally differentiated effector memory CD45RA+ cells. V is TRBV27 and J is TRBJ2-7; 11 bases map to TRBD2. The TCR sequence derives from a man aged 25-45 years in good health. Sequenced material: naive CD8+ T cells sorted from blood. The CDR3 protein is CASSNPGTSGNYEQYF. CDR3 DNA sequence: TGTGCCAGCAGTAATCCCGGGACTAGCGGAAACTACGAGCAGTACTTC.